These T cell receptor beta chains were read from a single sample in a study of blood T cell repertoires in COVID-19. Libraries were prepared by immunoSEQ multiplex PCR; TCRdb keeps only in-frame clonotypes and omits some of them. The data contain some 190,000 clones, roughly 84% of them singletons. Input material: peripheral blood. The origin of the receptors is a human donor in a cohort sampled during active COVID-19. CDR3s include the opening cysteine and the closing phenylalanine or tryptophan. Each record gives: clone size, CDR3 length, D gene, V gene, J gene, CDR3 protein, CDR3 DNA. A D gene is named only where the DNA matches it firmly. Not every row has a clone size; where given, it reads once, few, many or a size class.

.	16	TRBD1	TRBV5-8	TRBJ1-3	CASSWNYWTGGNTIYF	TGTGCCAGCAGCTGGAACTACTGGACAGGCGGAAACACCATATATTTT
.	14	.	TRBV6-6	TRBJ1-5	CASQVGGGPQPQHF	TGTGCCAGCCAAGTGGGAGGGGGACCTCAGCCCCAGCATTTT
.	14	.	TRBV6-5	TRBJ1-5	CASTPAASNQPQHF	TGTGCCAGCACTCCAGCGGCAAGCAATCAGCCCCAGCATTTT
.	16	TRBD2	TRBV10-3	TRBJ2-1	CAISALGRGAHNEQFF	TGTGCCATCAGTGCTCTCGGGCGGGGGGCGCACAATGAGCAGTTCTTC
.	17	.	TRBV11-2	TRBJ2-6	CASSFSLSSSGANVLTF	TGTGCCAGCAGCTTTAGTCTGTCAAGCTCTGGGGCCAACGTCCTGACTTTC
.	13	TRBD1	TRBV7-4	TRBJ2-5	CASSLTGVETQYF	TGTGCCAGCAGCCTTACAGGGGTAGAGACCCAGTACTTC
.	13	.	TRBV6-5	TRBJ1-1	CANQNLMVAEAFF	TGTGCCAACCAGAACCTTATGGTGGCTGAAGCTTTCTTT
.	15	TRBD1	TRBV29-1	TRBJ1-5	CSVTTGGVGDQPQHF	TGCAGCGTCACGACAGGGGGAGTGGGCGATCAGCCCCAGCATTTT
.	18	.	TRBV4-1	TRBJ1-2	CASSQERGRTRPNYGYTF	TGCGCCAGCAGCCAAGAAAGGGGCCGCACCAGGCCTAACTATGGCTACACCTTC
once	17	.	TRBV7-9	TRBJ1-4	CASTRNREPATNEKLFF	TGTGCCAGCACTCGTAATCGGGAACCGGCAACTAATGAAAAACTGTTTTTT
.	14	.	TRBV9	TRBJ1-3	CASSVVPSGNTIYF	TGTGCCAGCAGCGTAGTTCCTTCTGGAAACACCATATATTTT
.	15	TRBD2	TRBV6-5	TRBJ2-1	CASSWTSGDGNEQFF	TGTGCCAGCAGCTGGACTAGCGGGGATGGCAATGAGCAGTTCTTC
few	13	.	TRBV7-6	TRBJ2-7	CASSLVAADEQYF	TGTGCCAGCAGCTTAGTCGCGGCGGACGAGCAGTACTTC
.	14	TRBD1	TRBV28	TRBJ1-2	CASSQGQGFYGYTF	TGTGCCAGCAGTCAAGGACAGGGGTTTTATGGCTACACCTTC
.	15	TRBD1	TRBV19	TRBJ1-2	CASEDRGRGGYGYTF	TGTGCCAGTGAGGACAGGGGGCGCGGTGGCTATGGCTACACCTTC
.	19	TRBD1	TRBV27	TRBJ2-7	CASSPYPTRSGTGFVLQYF	TGTGCCAGCAGCCCATACCCAACCCGAAGCGGGACAGGGTTTGTACTGCAGTACTTC
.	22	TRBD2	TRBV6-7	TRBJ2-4	CASSHRGRTSGGDIKAKNIQYF	TGTGCCAGCAGCCACAGGGGTAGGACTAGCGGGGGGGATATTAAAGCCAAAAACATTCAGTACTTC
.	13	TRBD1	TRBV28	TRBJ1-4	CASRDRSAEKLFF	TGTGCCAGCAGGGACAGGTCCGCGGAAAAACTGTTTTTT
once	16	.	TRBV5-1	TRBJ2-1	CASSRVPGQVYNEQFF	TGCGCCAGCAGCCGAGTACCGGGACAAGTATACAATGAGCAGTTCTTC
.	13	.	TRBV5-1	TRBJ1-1	CASSLSRNTEAFF	TGCGCCAGCAGCTTGTCCAGGAACACTGAAGCTTTCTTT
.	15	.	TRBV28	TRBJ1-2	CASSLSLGGERGYTF	TGTGCCAGCAGTTTATCGCTGGGGGGGGAACGAGGCTACACCTTC